One and the same sample provided the 24 T cell receptor beta chains below, sequenced in a study of graft-versus-host responses after intestinal transplantation (dated by TCRdb to about 2021). Explained via the paper, the time point label denotes: cells obtained before transplantation from donor or recipient. Receptors were amplified or captured by the immunoSEQ multiplex PCR assay. In its TCRdb copy, this immuneACCESS table keeps in-frame sequences only and misses some clones. Where compared with another copy, unresolved V genes explain less than half of these, and the others have no known cause. For this sample the table gives about 120,000 clones, of which approximately 95% were detected only once. More than 3% of the sample is in the top ten clones. These receptors lack a known antigen. The sequencing used unstimulated CD8+ T cells sorted from spleen or lymph node cells, collected before intestinal transplant. The receptors were sampled from a human donor who received an intestinal transplant.

The table lists this clone with a count of one. This sequence joins TRBV30 and TRBJ2-1; 11 bases map to TRBD2. The CDR3 covers 17 residues. V shed 0 bases and J 6 bases; nucleotides not matched to a gene: 10. Germline-derived CDR1 and CDR2 are GTSNPN and SVGIG (reference sequence). In nucleotides, the CDR3 is TGTGCCTGGAGTGTACTTAGCGGGAGGGCCTCTGGCAATGAGCAGTTCTTC. Amino acids: CAWSVLSGRASGNEQFF.

CDR3 coding DNA: TGTGCCAGCAGCGTGGGACTCGAGAACACTGAAGCTTTCTTT. Amino acids: CASSVGLENTEAFF. The gene calls are TRBV9 and TRBJ1-1; perhaps TRBD1 as D (5 bases). V dropped 2 bases and J dropped 1 base, with 9 bases sitting between them. The germline V gene has CDR1 SGDLS and CDR2 YYNGEE. The CDR3 runs to 14 residues.

The chain uses TRBV5-6 and TRBJ2-5; 13 bases agree with TRBD2. Matching the DNA end better, TRBJ2-7 makes the J call doubtful. The germline V gene encodes CDR1 SGHDT and CDR2 YYEEEE. There are 16 residues in the CDR3. The CDR3 DNA reads TGTGCCAGCAGCCTAGGACTAGCGGGAGTTTTCTACGAGCAGTACTTC. Its protein is CASSLGLAGVFYEQYF.

This clone was found a few times. The chain uses TRBV19 and TRBJ1-1, with unresolved D. CDR3 size: 15 residues. CDR1 and CDR2 (germline): LNHDA, SQIVND (reference sequence). V was pared by 2 bases and J by 3 bases, with 13 bases between. The CDR3 reads CASSINFGRDTEAFF. The CDR3 coding sequence is TGTGCCAGTAGTATAAATTTTGGCCGAGACACTGAAGCTTTCTTT.

The V and J genes are TRBV19 and TRBJ2-4; maybe TRBD1 (5 bases). CDR3 size: 16 residues. Germline V gene sequence: CDR1 LNHDA, CDR2 SQIVND (reference sequence). Trimming removed 5 bases from V and 2 bases from J, with 16 bases in between. DNA for the CDR3: TGTGCCAGTAGTCCCCCAGGGTCAGGTCCCAAAAACATTCAGTACTTC. Protein: CASSPPGSGPKNIQYF.

The genes are TRBV27 and TRBJ1-2; perhaps TRBD1 as D (5 bases). Trimming stripped 0 bases from V and 6 bases from J, with 14 bases between. There are 15 residues in the CDR3. Germline CDR1 MNHEY, CDR2 SMNVEV (reference sequence). The CDR3 reads CASSLSSGGGNGYTF. The CDR3 DNA is TGTGCCAGCAGTTTATCAAGCGGGGGAGGGAATGGCTACACCTTC.

Regarding this clone: The junction differs from germline at one of its ends, possibly a read error. The chain joins TRBV5-6 to TRBJ2-4, with 8 positions matching TRBD2. Germline loops: CDR1 SGHDT, CDR2 YYEEEE. The CDR3 has 18 amino acids. This chain's CDR3 is CARSLRGAGLGAKNIQYF. The CDR3 DNA is TGTGCCCGCAGCTTGCGGGGGGCGGGGTTAGGAGCCAAAAACATTCAGTACTTC.

The chain joins TRBV4-1 to TRBJ2-7, with TRBD1 matching 8 bases. J gave up 6 bases and V 4 bases, and 5 bases lay outside the gene matches. Germline V gene lookup returns CDR1 MGHRA and CDR2 YSYEKL. This CDR3 is built from 13 residues. DNA of the CDR3: TGCGCCAGCAGCCCGGGACAGGCCCGCGAGCAGTACTTC. This gives the protein CASSPGQAREQYF.

The rearrangement links TRBV28 to TRBJ2-5, with D unclear. Germline CDR1 is MDHEN and CDR2 is SYDVKM. The V gene lost 7 bases and the J gene lost 5 bases, with 17 bases spanning the gap. CDR3 size: 14 residues. Here the CDR3 DNA reads TGTGCCAGCAAGGGCCCGTGGGAAGAGGAGACCCAGTACTTC. Translation: CASKGPWEEETQYF.

J is TRBJ2-7 and V is TRBV6-1, with TRBD2 matching 8 bases. The CDR3 runs 13 residues. Germline assignment: CDR1 MNHNS and CDR2 SASEGT. Germline trimming cut 4 bases from V and 7 bases from J; bases unmatched to any gene: 6. CDR3 region: CASSGREAGEQYF. CDR3 nucleotide sequence: TGTGCCAGCAGTGGGCGGGAGGCGGGGGAGCAGTACTTC.

The chain links TRBV7-9 to TRBJ1-3; the D is unclear. The V gene lost 6 bases and the J gene lost 4 bases, with 7 bases spanning the gap. The CDR3 is made up of 12 amino acids. Germline loops: CDR1 SEHNR, CDR2 FQNEAQ (reference sequence). The CDR3 nucleotides read TGTGCCAGCAGACCTTCCGGAAACACCATATATTTT. Translation: CASRPSGNTIYF. The full variable domain, rest sourced from reference TRBV7-9 and TRBJ1-3, is DTGVSQNPRHKITKRGQNVTFRCDPISEHNRLYWYRQTLGQGPEFLTYFQNEAQLEKSRLLSDRFSAERPKGSFSTLEIQRTEQGDSAMYLCASRPSGNTIYFGEGSWLTVV.

V and J are TRBV4-1 and TRBJ1-5, with 7 bases lining up with TRBD1. V was clipped by 1 base and J by 5 bases; unmatched bases: 5. The germline CDR1 and CDR2 sequences are MGHRA and YSYEKL. This CDR3 region has 15 residues. CDR3 sequence reads: CASSQVRQGDQPQHF. DNA for the CDR3: TGCGCCAGCAGCCAAGTCCGACAGGGTGATCAGCCCCAGCATTTT.

The CDR3 DNA follows: TGTGCCAGCAGTTTGGGACAGCGCGACGAGCAGTACTTC. It specifies CASSLGQRDEQYF. The chain is built from TRBV28 and TRBJ2-7, with 7 nucleotides matching TRBD1. The CDR3 contains 13 residues. The J segment lost 5 bases and the V segment lost 3 bases, leaving 4 bases of the junction unmatched. Looked up from germline, CDR1 is MDHEN and CDR2 is SYDVKM.

The chain recombines TRBV10-3 with TRBJ1-1; a weak D match, TRBD1 (6 bases). The CDR3 consists of 14 residues. The ends were cut back, 10 bases at V and 0 bases at J, with 15 bases in the middle. Germline V CDR1 and CDR2: ENHRY, SYGVKD. Here the CDR3 reads CASETGPLNTEAFF. Written as DNA, the CDR3 is TGTGCCAGCGAGACAGGCCCTTTGAACACTGAAGCTTTCTTT.

The chain recombines TRBV7-6 with TRBJ2-5; D may be TRBD1 or TRBD2 (5 bases each). The DNA end is a closer match to TRBJ2-7, so the J assignment may be wrong. This CDR3 comprises 16 residues. Per germline, CDR1 SGHVS and CDR2 FNYEAQ. Written as DNA, the CDR3 is TGTGCCAGCACCAGAGAACCCGGGACGGTGGCATACGAGCAGTACTTC. Its translation: CASTREPGTVAYEQYF.

CDR3: CARGHINQPQHF. CDR3 nucleotide sequence: TGTGCCAGAGGACATATCAATCAGCCCCAGCATTTT. This chain uses TRBV21-1 with TRBJ1-5; the DNA was not used to check the table's D call, TRBD1. TRBV21-1 represents a pseudogene. The CDR3 consists of 12 residues.

With respect to this clone: The sample carries other DNA sequences with the same CDR3. The rearrangement links TRBV9 to TRBJ2-3; 10 positions agree with TRBD2. The CDR3 sequence is 14 residues long. Germline loops: CDR1 SGDLS, CDR2 YYNGEE. The trim removed 2 bases at V and 6 bases at J, leaving 3 bases unmatched. The DNA of the CDR3 is TGTGCCAGCAGCGTCGGAGCGGGAGGGGATACGCAGTATTTT. Its protein is CASSVGAGGDTQYF.

The chain combines TRBV5-5 with TRBJ1-4; 10 bases fit TRBD1. With V trimmed by 5 bases and J by 2 bases, 12 bases remained unmatched. The CDR3 sequence is 18 residues long. Looked up from germline, CDR1 is SGHKS and CDR2 is YYEKEE (reference sequence). The CDR3 region has the DNA TGTGCCAGCAGTCGGGGGGACAGGGGAATTTCCACTAATGAAAAACTGTTTTTT. Translating gives CASSRGDRGISTNEKLFF.

The genes are TRBV6-5 and TRBJ2-7; the D gene is possibly TRBD1 (6 bases). Germline CDR1 is MNHEY and CDR2 is SVGAGI. The CDR3 sequence is 15 residues long. V was cut by 2 bases and J by 3 bases, with 14 bases left in between. The CDR3 is CASSYAYRDNYEQYF. CDR3 nucleotide sequence: TGTGCCAGCAGTTACGCCTACCGGGACAACTACGAGCAGTACTTC.

The CDR3 spells CASSFKGGEKLFF. CDR3 nucleotides: TGTGCCAGTAGTTTTAAGGGCGGAGAAAAACTGTTTTTT. V and J are TRBV19 and TRBJ1-4; no clear D gene. V was trimmed by 5 bases and J by 8 bases, leaving 12 bases between them. This CDR3 region has 13 residues. In germline, CDR1 is LNHDA, CDR2 SQIVND (reference sequence).

The rearrangement links TRBV7-3 to TRBJ2-5, with D possibly matching TRBD2 (6 bases). In germline, CDR1 is SGHTA, CDR2 FQGTGA. Trimming shortened V by 1 base and J by 5 bases, and 11 bases separated the two germline ends. The CDR3 length is 14 residues. The CDR3 loop reads CASSLMGDFETQYF. The DNA of the CDR3 is TGTGCCAGCAGCTTAATGGGGGACTTCGAGACCCAGTACTTC.

J is TRBJ2-7 and V is TRBV6-5, with a possible D match to TRBD2 (6 bases). V gave up 2 bases and J gave up 3 bases, with 8 bases separating them. CDR3 length: 13 amino acids. Germline CDR1 and CDR2: MNHEY and SVGAGI. Here the CDR3 reads CASSYGEVYEQYF. CDR3 bases: TGTGCCAGCAGTTACGGGGAGGTCTACGAGCAGTACTTC.

The chain carries TRBV14 and TRBJ2-7; D possibly matches TRBD1 or TRBD2 (5 bases each). Trimming pared 0 bases from V and 4 bases from J, leaving 13 bases between. The CDR3 covers 15 residues. Germline V gene data show CDR1 as SGHDN and CDR2 as FVKESK. The chain's CDR3 is CASSQDWGPTYEQYF. CDR3 DNA sequence: TGTGCCAGCAGCCAAGATTGGGGACCGACTTACGAGCAGTACTTC.

This chain links TRBV13 with TRBJ2-5; tentatively, D is TRBD2 (5 bases). V was shortened by 1 base and J by 4 bases, with 13 bases between the two germline ends. The CDR3 has 15 amino acids. Germline-derived CDR1 and CDR2 are PRHDT and FYEKMQ (reference sequence). CDR3 nucleotide sequence: TGTGCCAGCAGCTTAGCCTCGCGGGCCGGAGAGACCCAGTACTTC. Its translation: CASSLASRAGETQYF.